The rows below give T cell receptor beta chains drawn from one sample of a study of T cell responses to AZD1222 COVID-19 vaccine. Method: immunoSEQ multiplex PCR; TCRdb's copy keeps in-frame clones and lacks some. Of roughly 250,000 clones listed, approximately 93% are singletons. The input for sequencing was peripheral blood, taken on day 0 of AZD1222 vaccination. The receptors derive from an adult in good health. Each CDR3 is given with its conserved first and last residue. The D gene is left open where the match is weak. Some rows have no size entry. The others give once, few or many, or a class for an expanded clone.

V gene	D gene	J gene	clone size	CDR3 DNA	CDR3 protein
TRBV6-5	TRBD1	TRBJ2-2	NA	TGTGCCAGGACCGGGACAGGGCGTACCGGGGAGCTGTTTTTT	CARTGTGRTGELFF
TRBV27	NA	TRBJ2-3	NA	TGTGCCAGCAGTTTATCGAAAGGGGATACGCAGTATTTT	CASSLSKGDTQYF
TRBV18	NA	TRBJ1-5	NA	TGTGCCAGCTCACTACAGGGAAATAGCAATCAGCCCCAGCATTTT	CASSLQGNSNQPQHF
TRBV5-1	NA	TRBJ2-7	NA	TGCGCCAGCAGCTCGAATACAGGCAGCTACGAGCAGTACTTC	CASSSNTGSYEQYF
TRBV11-1	TRBD1	TRBJ2-7	NA	TGTGCCAGCAGCTTAGATGGGACAGGGGTGGACGAGCAGTACTTC	CASSLDGTGVDEQYF
TRBV5-6	NA	TRBJ1-5	NA	TGTGCCAGCAGCTTGGACAGGGAACTAAATCAGCCCCAGCATTTT	CASSLDRELNQPQHF
TRBV6-5	TRBD1	TRBJ1-1	NA	TGTGCCAGCAGTTTGACAGGGGCCACTGAAGCTTTCTTT	CASSLTGATEAFF
TRBV7-3	NA	TRBJ2-7	NA	TGTGCCGGAAAGCGGGCAGAGTACTACGAGCAGTACTTC	CAGKRAEYYEQYF
TRBV10-3	TRBD2	TRBJ2-1	NA	TGTGCCATCAGTGAAGGAGCGGGAGGTTACAATGAGCAGTTCTTC	CAISEGAGGYNEQFF
TRBV19	TRBD2	TRBJ2-1	many	TGTGCCAGTAGTATTACTAGCGGGGAATACAATGAGCAGTTCTTC	CASSITSGEYNEQFF
TRBV5-1	TRBD1	TRBJ2-6	NA	TGCGCCAGCAGCCCGGGACAGGGGGCGGTAGGGGCCAACGTCCTGACTTTC	CASSPGQGAVGANVLTF
TRBV20-1	TRBD2	TRBJ2-7	NA	TGCAGTGCTAGTGGGCGGGGGGACTCCTACGAGCAGTACTTC	CSASGRGDSYEQYF
TRBV19	TRBD1	TRBJ1-4	NA	TGTGCCAGTAGTATCGCCGACAGGGACTATGAAAAACTGTTTTTT	CASSIADRDYEKLFF
TRBV3-1/TRBV3-2	TRBD2	TRBJ2-2	NA	TGTGCCAGCAGCCAAGAGCGACCCAGTCGGGGGGGCAGGTCCGGGGAGCTGTTTTTT	CASSQERPSRGGRSGELFF
TRBV7-8	NA	TRBJ2-7	NA	TGTGCCAGCAGCTTAGAGTGGCAGGGTAAAAGCGAGCAGTACTTC	CASSLEWQGKSEQYF
TRBV28	NA	TRBJ1-5	once	TGTGCCAGCAGTTGGAGAGGGTGGTATAGCAATCAGCCCCAGCATTTT	CASSWRGWYSNQPQHF
TRBV7-9	TRBD1	TRBJ2-4	NA	TGTGCCAGCAGCCTTAAGGCCCAGGGGGCGTCCAAAAACATTCAGTACTTC	CASSLKAQGASKNIQYF
TRBV19	NA	TRBJ1-3	NA	TGTGCCAGTATGACAGGATTCTCTGGAAACACCATATATTTT	CASMTGFSGNTIYF
TRBV7-2	NA	TRBJ1-4	NA	TGTGCCAGCAGCTTCTCAACTAATGAAAAACTGTTTTTT	CASSFSTNEKLFF
TRBV28	TRBD2	TRBJ2-7	NA	TGTGCCAGCAGTCGCGGGAGGGGCGAGCAGTACTTC	CASSRGRGEQYF
TRBV6-5	NA	TRBJ2-3	NA	TGTGCCAGCAGTTACTCGAGCACAGATACGCAGTATTTT	CASSYSSTDTQYF
TRBV7-8	NA	TRBJ2-7	NA	TGTGCCAGCAGCTTAGGTCCGGGAACCTACGAGCAGTACTTC	CASSLGPGTYEQYF
TRBV5-5	TRBD2	TRBJ2-7	NA	TGTGCCAGCAGCCGGGAGGGCCCCAGCTCCTACGAGCAGTACTTC	CASSREGPSSYEQYF
TRBV29-1	TRBD2	TRBJ2-1	NA	TGCAGCGTTGGGCGGGGGGCCGACAATGAGCAGTTCTTC	CSVGRGADNEQFF
TRBV7-2	NA	TRBJ2-7	NA	TGTGCCAGCAGCAATCGGCGGCGCGGAGGCCAGTACGAGCAGTACTTC	CASSNRRRGGQYEQYF
TRBV5-1	NA	TRBJ2-3	NA	TGCGCCAGCAGACCCGACGTAGAGGCGGGGGATACGCAGTATTTT	CASRPDVEAGDTQYF
TRBV5-1	TRBD2	TRBJ2-5	NA	TGCGCCAGCAGCGTACCTCTAGCGGGAGGCCGCGAGACCCAGTACTTC	CASSVPLAGGRETQYF
TRBV2	NA	TRBJ1-1	NA	TGTGCCAGCATGATATACACTGAAGCTTTCTTT	CASMIYTEAFF
TRBV27	NA	TRBJ2-7	NA	TGTGCCAGCAGTCCTCGGGAGAAAATCCACGAGCAGTACTTC	CASSPREKIHEQYF
TRBV11-2	NA	TRBJ1-1	NA	TGTGCCAGCTCTGGGGTCGGGTCCACTGAAGCTTTCTTT	CASSGVGSTEAFF
TRBV7-9	TRBD1	TRBJ2-7	few	TGTGCCAGCAGCTTAGGAATGGCAGGGGGATTTAGCGAGCAGTACTTC	CASSLGMAGGFSEQYF
TRBV19	TRBD1	TRBJ1-6	NA	TGTGCCAGCCGGGACAGCCCTGGGTCACCCCTCCACTTT	CASRDSPGSPLHF
TRBV19	NA	TRBJ1-1	NA	TGTGCCAGTAGTAAGGGGACCCTGAACACTGAAGCTTTCTTT	CASSKGTLNTEAFF
TRBV5-1	NA	TRBJ2-7	NA	TGCGCCAGCAGCCCCACAGGGGGGGACGAGCAGTACTTC	CASSPTGGDEQYF
TRBV7-9	NA	TRBJ1-2	NA	TGTGCCAGCAGCCGGGGACAAGTCTATGGCTACACCTTC	CASSRGQVYGYTF
TRBV7-9	TRBD1	TRBJ2-5	NA	TGTGCCAGCAGCTTCGGGACAGGGTCGTGGGAAGAGACCCAGTACTTC	CASSFGTGSWEETQYF
TRBV28	NA	TRBJ2-1	NA	TGTGCCAGCGGCTTAGCCGCAATCTCCTACAATGAGCAGTTCTTC	CASGLAAISYNEQFF
TRBV2	NA	TRBJ1-2	NA	TGTGCCAGCAGTCCCAGGGAGGTCGGCTACACCTTC	CASSPREVGYTF
TRBV6-5	NA	TRBJ1-2	NA	TGTGCCAGCAGTTTCCCCCCTCCCCGAGGCTATGGCTACACCTTC	CASSFPPPRGYGYTF
TRBV12-3/TRBV12-4	NA	TRBJ1-1	NA	TGTGCCAGCAGTTTACGCTGGAACACTGAAGCTTTCTTT	CASSLRWNTEAFF
TRBV7-4	TRBD1	TRBJ2-3	NA	TGTGCCAGCAGCTTAGCCAGGGGGAGCACAGATACGCAGTATTTT	CASSLARGSTDTQYF
TRBV18	NA	TRBJ2-3	NA	TGTGCCAGCTCACCGTACACAGATACGCAGTATTTT	CASSPYTDTQYF
TRBV28	NA	TRBJ1-1	NA	TGTGCCAGCAGTTACGGGACCCTAGGCGACACTGAAGCTTTCTTT	CASSYGTLGDTEAFF
TRBV2	NA	TRBJ2-7	NA	TGTGCCAGCAGTGATAGGACAGCCCGTGACGAGCAGTACTTC	CASSDRTARDEQYF
TRBV11-1	NA	TRBJ2-7	NA	TGTGCCAGCAGCTTAGAGGTCTTCTCCTACGAGCAGTACTTC	CASSLEVFSYEQYF